This TCR beta chain comes out of a study of blood T cell repertoires in COVID-19. Study in general: Sites in the United States, Italy and Spain provided acute and convalescent COVID-19 samples.

CDR1 is LGHNA, CDR2 YSLEER, per germline. Germline trimming cut 1 base from V and 4 bases from J; bases unmatched to any gene: 2. The CDR3 runs to 15 residues. Using immunoSEQ multiplex PCR, the repertoire was profiled, and TCRdb retains in-frame clones only, with some absent. The sample holds 270,000 or so clones; around nine tenths are singletons and the top ten take approximately 2.4%. The V gene is TRBV4-3, the J gene TRBJ2-1; 9 positions match TRBD2. The specimen was PBMCs or T cells enriched from blood (not recorded which). This sequence was found in a woman in her late teens or twenties who had recovered from COVID-19. The CDR3 DNA reads as TGCGCCAGCAGCCAAGGGCGGGGGGGGTACAATGAGCAGTTCTTC. Amino acids: CASSQGRGGYNEQFF.